Shown below are 25 T cell receptor beta chains from a single sample sequenced in a study of vaccination and CD4 T cells after COVID-19. Stated treatment: approximately 11-day PBMC culture with coronavirus spike peptide pools or control peptides (ViraFEST assay). Their specific antigens are unknown. The Oncomine TCR Beta short-read assay was applied to DNA of cultured CD4+ T cells. TCRdb used MiXCR to reprocess the PCR reads, holding one entry per CDR3 protein. The sample has about 21,000 distinct CDR3 sequences; around 42% are singletons. The starting material was CD4+ T cells from blood, cultured in vitro, obtained before SARS-CoV-2 vaccination. The receptors were sampled from a human donor who received a COVID-19 vaccine.

This chain uses TRBV6-1 with TRBJ2-1; 10 bases match TRBD1. J lost 4 bases, V lost 7 bases, and 7 bases had no gene match. CDR3 length: 15 amino acids. Germline CDR1 reads MNHNS; CDR2 reads SASEGT. CDR3 amino acids: CASTKAGQGYNEQFF. Here the CDR3 DNA reads TGTGCCAGCACCAAGGCGGGACAGGGGTACAATGAGCAGTTCTTC.

V usage is TRBV20-1 and J usage is TRBJ1-3; D might be TRBD1 (6 bases). Germline V lookup: CDR1 DFQATT, CDR2 SNEGSKA (reference sequence). The CDR3 runs 12 residues. For the CDR3, the DNA is TGCGGGGTGACAGGCCCTGGAAACACCATATATTTT. It specifies CGVTGPGNTIYF.

In this sample, this clonotype turned up a few times. J is TRBJ1-3 and V is TRBV15; TRBD1 matches at 11 bases. J lost 0 bases, V lost 3 bases, and 10 bases had no gene match. Germline lookup yields CDR1 LNHNV and CDR2 YYDKDF (reference sequence). The CDR3 is 19 residues long. In DNA, the CDR3 is TGTGCCACCAGCAGTCACCGGGACAGGGGGTTTAGCTCTGGAAACACCATATATTTT. Translation: CATSSHRDRGFSSGNTIYF.

This chain links TRBV7-2 with TRBJ2-7; 8 positions agree with TRBD1. This CDR3 has 15 amino acids. With V trimmed by 5 bases and J by 5 bases, 11 bases remained unmatched. Germline V gene sequence: CDR1 SGHTA, CDR2 FQGNSA. CDR3 coding DNA: TGTGCCAGCAGCACACCCGGGACAGGTCTCGACGAGCAGTACTTC. Amino acids: CASSTPGTGLDEQYF. Complete variable domain (other parts from reference TRBV7-2 and TRBJ2-7): GAGVSQSPSNKVTEKGKDVELRCDPISGHTALYWYRQSLGQGLEFLIYFQGNSAPDKSGLPSDRFSAERTGGSVSTLTIQRTQQEDSAVYLCASSTPGTGLDEQYFGPGTRLTVT.

This sequence joins TRBV30 and TRBJ2-7; maybe TRBD2 (6 bases). Germline CDR1 reads GTSNPN; CDR2 reads SVGIG (reference sequence). The CDR3 is 13 residues long. V lost 5 bases, J lost 3 bases, and 14 bases lay in between. The CDR3 is CAWGGMGNYEQYF. The CDR3 nucleotides are TGTGCCTGGGGCGGGATGGGGAACTACGAGCAGTACTTC.

This clonotype occurred a few times. This sequence joins TRBV19 and TRBJ2-3; 10 positions match TRBD2. V was clipped by 5 bases and J by 7 bases; unmatched bases: 12. The CDR3 is 16 amino acids. Germline-derived CDR1 and CDR2 are LNHDA and SQIVND (reference sequence). For the CDR3, the DNA is TGTGCCAGTAGTGTCCTTCGGAGCGGGGGGGCGAATACGCAGTATTTT. The encoded protein is CASSVLRSGGANTQYF.

This clonotype has more than one count but fewer than ten. The chain is built from TRBV20-1 and TRBJ1-2; D may be TRBD1 (5 bases). CDR3 length equals 13 residues. Germline V CDR1 and CDR2: DFQATT, SNEGSKA (reference sequence). Trimming removed 0 bases at V and 9 bases at J, with 14 bases between. As DNA, the CDR3 is TGCAGTGCTAGAGACCAGGTGGCAGGGAGCTACACCTTC. It is translated as CSARDQVAGSYTF.

V usage is TRBV11-3 and J usage is TRBJ2-2; the match to TRBD1 covers 9 bases. The CDR3 length is 16 residues. V dropped 2 bases and J dropped 6; count of bases not matched to a gene: 7. Germline assignment: CDR1 SGHNT and CDR2 YENEEA. The CDR3 region is CASSLRPDRGSGELFF. CDR3 DNA sequence: TGTGCCAGCAGCTTACGACCCGACAGGGGGTCCGGGGAGCTGTTTTTT.

There are a few counts of this clonotype. The V call is TRBV24-1, the J call TRBJ2-1; TRBD1 is a possible D gene (5 bases). The CDR3 is 14 amino acids. Germline CDR1 and CDR2: KGHDR and SFDVKD. V dropped 5 bases and J dropped 5 bases, with 12 bases sitting between them. CDR3 loop: CATSGYTGDNEQFF. CDR3 nucleotides: TGTGCCACCAGTGGGTACACAGGAGACAATGAGCAGTTCTTC.

This chain connects TRBV6-1 to TRBJ2-2; maybe TRBD1 (6 bases). The CDR3 extends over 15 amino acids. Germline V lookup: CDR1 MNHNS, CDR2 SASEGT. The V end lost 6 bases, the J end lost 0 bases, and 11 bases lay between the germline ends. CDR3 residues: CASSLTGPNTGELFF. In DNA, the CDR3 is TGTGCCAGCAGCCTGACAGGTCCGAACACCGGGGAGCTGTTTTTT.

The chain joins TRBV10-1 to TRBJ2-2, with D tentatively TRBD2 (6 bases). The CDR3 is made up of 15 amino acids. Trimming took off 6 bases at V and 1 base at J, with 12 bases between the two ends. The germline CDR1 and CDR2 sequences are WNHNN and SYGVQD (reference sequence). DNA for the CDR3: TGCGCCAGCAGCTTCGAAGCGGGGAACACCGGGGAGCTGTTTTTT. Residues: CASSFEAGNTGELFF.

The V gene is TRBV6-1, the J gene TRBJ2-7; D unclear. Between the trimmed V and J ends, which lost 1 base and 2 bases, there was a span of 9 bases. CDR1 and CDR2 (germline): MNHNS, SASEGT. CDR3 size: 14 residues. For the CDR3, the DNA is TGTGCCAGCAGTGAAGTCAGCGAGACCTACGAGCAGTACTTC. This gives the protein CASSEVSETYEQYF.

The chain combines TRBV7-2 with TRBJ2-5, with D possibly TRBD1 on 5 matching bases. V lost 6 bases and J lost 2, with 10 bases in between. Germline-derived CDR1 and CDR2 are SGHTA and FQGNSA. CDR3 length: 13 amino acids. CDR3 nucleotides: TGTGCCAGCAGTCCACGGACACAAGAGACCCAGTACTTC. Translation gives CASSPRTQETQYF.

The chain couples TRBV5-4 to TRBJ2-1; D might be TRBD2 (5 bases). This CDR3 region has 16 residues. Germline assignment: CDR1 SGHNT and CDR2 YYREEE (reference sequence). V gave up 0 bases and J gave up 1 base, with 11 bases separating them. The CDR3 loop reads CASSLAGGRSYNEQFF. CDR3 bases: TGTGCCAGCAGCTTGGCCGGCGGGCGGTCCTACAATGAGCAGTTCTTC.

The V and J genes are TRBV15 and TRBJ1-6; D is perhaps TRBD1 (5 bases). The V end was cut by 1 base, the J end by 8 bases, with 18 bases between. The length of the CDR3 is 17 residues. Looked up from germline, CDR1 is LNHNV and CDR2 is YYDKDF (reference sequence). CDR3 sequence: CATSRVPGGGGYSPLHF. The CDR3 DNA is TGTGCCACCAGCAGAGTCCCCGGCGGGGGAGGTTATTCACCCCTCCACTTT.

The J gene is TRBJ2-1, the V gene TRBV5-6; 9 nucleotides match TRBD2. CDR1 is SGHDT, CDR2 YYEEEE, per germline. The CDR3 totals 16 residues. Trimming cost V 6 bases and J 6 bases; bases outside gene matches: 13. CDR3: CASKFPAGGEGNEQFF. CDR3 DNA sequence: TGTGCCAGCAAGTTTCCAGCGGGGGGCGAGGGCAATGAGCAGTTCTTC.

V and J are TRBV7-6 and TRBJ1-3; D is ambiguous. With 2 bases removed from V and 3 bases from J, the gap between germline ends came to 2 bases. CDR3 length: 12 amino acids. CDR1 is SGHVS, CDR2 FNYEAQ, per germline. CDR3 loop: CASSLIGNTIYF. The CDR3 bases are TGTGCCAGCAGCTTAATTGGAAACACCATATATTTT.

The rearrangement uses TRBV2 and TRBJ1-2; D uncertain. The CDR3 totals 13 residues. Germline loops: CDR1 SNHLY, CDR2 FYNNEI. V dropped 4 bases and J dropped 0 bases, with 6 bases sitting between them. The CDR3 here is CASSGSANYGYTF. Written as DNA, the CDR3 is TGTGCCAGCAGTGGGAGCGCTAACTATGGCTACACCTTC.

This chain connects TRBV5-1 to TRBJ2-5; 10 bases are shared with TRBD2. J lost 3 bases, V lost 4 bases, and 9 bases had no gene match. CDR3 length: 16 residues. Germline V lookup: CDR1 SGHRS, CDR2 YFSETQ. Written as DNA, the CDR3 is TGCGCCAGCAGCGCCCTGGGGCTAGCGGGGGAAGAGACCCAGTACTTC. This codes for CASSALGLAGEETQYF.

This chain links TRBV20-1 with TRBJ2-3, with a weak D call TRBD2 (6 bases). Germline-derived CDR1 and CDR2 are DFQATT and SNEGSKA (reference sequence). The CDR3 spans 12 residues. With 3 bases removed from V and 5 bases from J, the gap between germline ends came to 9 bases. This CDR3 reads CSASKTRDTQYF. The CDR3 DNA reads as TGCAGTGCTAGTAAGACTAGAGATACGCAGTATTTT.

The chain uses TRBV24-1 and TRBJ2-7; TRBD2 matches at 9 bases. The CDR3 totals 15 residues. Germline-derived CDR1 and CDR2 are KGHDR and SFDVKD. Unmatched junction bases numbered 7, after V lost 4 bases and J lost 4 bases. The CDR3, as DNA: TGTGCCACCAGTGACGCCGGGACTAGCAGATACGAGCAGTACTTC. Translated, it gives CATSDAGTSRYEQYF.

The V and J genes are TRBV7-9 and TRBJ1-4; 7 bases fit TRBD1. Trimming took 2 bases from V and 4 from J; bases not matched to a gene: 4. CDR1 is SEHNR, CDR2 FQNEAQ, per germline (reference sequence). This CDR3 comprises 15 residues. In nucleotides, the CDR3 is TGTGCCAGCAGCTTACTGCAGGGGGTTAATGAAAAACTGTTTTTT. Translation: CASSLLQGVNEKLFF.

The chain carries TRBV7-9 and TRBJ1-1; 11 nucleotides match TRBD1. The CDR3 sequence is 19 residues long. The junction had 14 bases not matched to a gene; V was cut back by 2 bases and J by 3 bases. Germline assignment: CDR1 SEHNR and CDR2 FQNEAQ (reference sequence). The CDR3 nucleotides are TGTGCCAGCAGCTTAATCCCCTGGACAGGGGGCCGACAGGACACTGAAGCTTTCTTT. This gives the protein CASSLIPWTGGRQDTEAFF.

This clonotype was counted between two and nine times. This rearrangement joins TRBV11-3 to TRBJ1-1; no firm D call. V gave up 3 bases and J gave up 1 base, with 9 bases separating them. This CDR3 is built from 14 residues. Germline V gene sequence: CDR1 SGHNT, CDR2 YENEEA. CDR3 region: CASSFGLKNTEAFF. The CDR3, as DNA: TGTGCCAGCAGCTTCGGACTGAAGAACACTGAAGCTTTCTTT.

The chain links TRBV10-3 to TRBJ1-1; D is uncertain. Trimming removed 6 bases at V and 4 bases at J, with 9 bases between. In germline, CDR1 is ENHRY, CDR2 SYGVKD. The CDR3 loop spans 12 amino acids. The CDR3 protein is CAIRTLGTEAFF. CDR3 coding DNA: TGTGCCATCAGAACGCTGGGCACTGAAGCTTTCTTT.